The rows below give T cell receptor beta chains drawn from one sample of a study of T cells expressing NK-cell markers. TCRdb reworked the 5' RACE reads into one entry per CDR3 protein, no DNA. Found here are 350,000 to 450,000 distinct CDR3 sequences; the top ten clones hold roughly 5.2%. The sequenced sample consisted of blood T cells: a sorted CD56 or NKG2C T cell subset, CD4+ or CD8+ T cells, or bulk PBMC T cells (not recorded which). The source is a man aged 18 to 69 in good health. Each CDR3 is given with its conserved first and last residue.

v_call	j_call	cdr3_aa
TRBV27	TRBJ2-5	CASSLLPPGLAEQGETQYF
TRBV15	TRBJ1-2	CATSRDLRRGYTF
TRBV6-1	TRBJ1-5	CASSDRYGAGNQPQHF
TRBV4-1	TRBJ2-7	CASQGQGAYEQYF
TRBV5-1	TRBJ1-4	CASSMAGVANEKLFF
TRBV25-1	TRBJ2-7	CASSESTGAREQYF
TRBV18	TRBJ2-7	CASSPSMRQGADEQYF
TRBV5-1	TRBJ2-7	CASSLGTSGYSYEQYF
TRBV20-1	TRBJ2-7	CSANRDRSSYEQYF
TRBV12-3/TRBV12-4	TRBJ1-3	CASSFYKDRRNGNTIYF
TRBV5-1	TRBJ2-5	CASSPESTPVQGETQYF
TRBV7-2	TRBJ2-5	CASSPHSGGGVETQYF
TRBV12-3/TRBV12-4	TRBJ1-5	CASSPVVRGQPQHF
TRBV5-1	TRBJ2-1	CASSIGSGGAFNEQFF
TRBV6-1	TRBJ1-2	CASSRGSFNYGYTF
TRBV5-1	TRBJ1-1	CASSSIVPGQFRDTEAFF
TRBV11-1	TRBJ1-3	CASSLAALRDGNTIYF
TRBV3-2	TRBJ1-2	CASSQRTGSGLDGYTF
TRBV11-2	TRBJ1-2	CASSLRLGDTYNYGYTF
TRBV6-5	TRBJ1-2	CASTDGPGGSYGYTF
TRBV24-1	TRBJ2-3	CATSGSGYTDTQYF
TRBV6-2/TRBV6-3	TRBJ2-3	CASLVRQGPELTDTQYF
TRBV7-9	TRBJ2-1	CASSLIQGANEQFF
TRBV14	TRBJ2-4	CASSRDYLNIQYF
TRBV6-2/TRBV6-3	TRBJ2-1	CASSYSRLANEQFF
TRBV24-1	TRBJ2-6	CATSDSRSGANVLTF